This TCR beta chain was sequenced during a study of T cells after yellow fever vaccination. Study-level points and caveats: A limited proportion of clonotypes was detected within both the CD4 and CD8 compartments.

Between the trimmed V and J ends, which lost 4 bases and 2 bases, there was a span of 5 bases. CDR1 and CDR2 (germline): MNHNS, SASEGT. The CDR3 consists of 12 residues. TCRdb processed the 5' RACE reads anew with MiXCR; each CDR3 protein has one entry. The table records about 300,000 distinct CDR3 sequences, 7.5% to 9.5% of them present only once. This clonotype has a handful of counts. Antigen unknown. This material consisted of CD4+ T cells sorted from PBMCs, taken 5 days after the yellow fever booster vaccination. The chain employs TRBV6-1 and TRBJ2-5; D unclear. This receptor was obtained from a man aged 18 to 29 who received the YFV17D yellow fever vaccine. CDR3 residues: CASSADQETQYF. The CDR3 nucleotides read TGTGCCAGCAGTGCCGATCAAGAGACCCAGTACTTC.